The source of this T cell receptor (beta chain) is a study of blood T cell repertoires in COVID-19. Study background: COVID-19 samples collected from the United States, Italy and Spain covered acute and convalescent phases.

Patients of the Seattle cohort, enrolled during active infection, were followed longitudinally. Germline CDR1 is SGHKS and CDR2 is YYEKEE (reference sequence). The CDR3 covers 18 residues. Deletions cut 4 bases from V and 4 bases from J, with 25 bases between. Original processing methods: Using reference gene primer amplification, nucleated cell counts were estimated. Clones were sequenced by immunoSEQ multiplex PCR, and TCRdb holds only the in-frame ones, with some missing. D and trimming were read from the DNA, whereas the V and J calls and clone size are those reported in that table. This sample has 400,000 to 450,000 clones, with about 91% found just once.

V is TRBV5-5 and J is TRBJ2-3; D is perhaps TRBD2 (6 bases). The specimen was peripheral blood. This TCR came from a woman between 45 and 65 years old with COVID-19, enrolled during active disease. CDR3 loop: CASSLLNRDLLGADTQYF. CDR3 nucleotide sequence: TGTGCCAGCAGCCTCTTGAATAGGGACTTGCTGGGTGCAGATACGCAGTATTTT.